This entry features one T cell receptor beta chain sequence. Its antigen remains unknown. Trimming shortened V by 6 bases and J by 7 bases, and 21 bases separated the two germline ends. The CDR3 runs to 15 residues. Looked up from germline, CDR1 is MNHNS and CDR2 is SASEGT. This table comes from immunoSEQ multiplex PCR, and its TCRdb copy is limited to in-frame clones, with some not included. The sample contains some 29,000 clones, around 88% of which appear only once. The entry originates in a study of stem cell transplantation in POMP-related autoinflammatory disease. Study overall: Pre-transplant patients had naive-skewed CD4+ T cells and few CD8+ T cells.

Study results and caveats: PRAID patients trended toward lower TRB diversity and higher clonality in all analyzed T-cell subsets. In PRAID patients, the number of distinct TRB V-J gene pairings was restricted.

The sample here was CD4+ T cells from PBMCs, taken before stem cell transplantation. The receptor's source is a human donor with POMP-related autoinflammation and immune dysregulation (PRAID). The chain uses TRBV6-1 and TRBJ1-2; D perhaps matches TRBD1 (6 bases). The CDR3 sequence: CASRGFRGTRFGYTF. In nucleotides, the CDR3 is TGTGCCAGCAGGGGGTTCAGGGGTACCCGGTTTGGCTACACCTTC.